This TCR beta chain is from a study of blood T cell repertoires in COVID-19. Study overall: COVID-19 samples from acute and convalescent phases originated in the United States, Italy and Spain. T cells, B-cell-depleted T cells, or PBMCs provided the cDNA or gDNA that served as material.

The length of the CDR3 is 14 residues. Germline loops: CDR1 SGHTA, CDR2 FQGNSA. With 3 bases removed from V and 5 bases from J, the gap between germline ends came to 10 bases. In the study's own analysis: Reference gene primer amplification gave estimated nucleated cell counts. Data came from immunoSEQ multiplex PCR; TCRdb stores just in-frame clones and leaves some out. V and J calls and clone size come straight from that table; D and trimming were deduced from the DNA. The sample includes over 150,000 clones, around nine tenths of them seen just once. The gene calls are TRBV7-2 and TRBJ1-4; no firm D call. The sequence came from a man younger than 40 with acute or convalescent COVID-19. The sequencing input was peripheral blood. The CDR3 sequence: CASSFGTKNEKLFF. In DNA form, the CDR3 reads TGTGCCAGCAGCTTTGGTACAAAAAATGAAAAACTGTTTTTT. Supplemented by reference TRBV7-2 and TRBJ1-4, the full variable domain reads GAGVSQSPSNKVTEKGKDVELRCDPISGHTALYWYRQSLGQGLEFLIYFQGNSAPDKSGLPSDRFSAERTGGSVSTLTIQRTQQEDSAVYLCASSFGTKNEKLFFGSGTQLSVL.